This TCR beta chain was recorded in a study of blood T cell repertoires in COVID-19. Study in general: Acute and convalescent COVID-19 samples came from the United States, Italy and Spain. T cells, B-cell-depleted T cells, or PBMCs provided the cDNA or gDNA that served as material.

Authors' data handling: Scientists estimated how many nucleated cells there were by amplifying reference gene primers. Generated by immunoSEQ multiplex PCR, the TCRdb table keeps only in-frame clones and is missing some. For V, J and clone size, that table is used; D and trimming come from the DNA. The sample holds fewer than 90,000 clones, 82% seen once. Looked up from germline, CDR1 is SEHNR and CDR2 is FQNEAQ (reference sequence). V shed 1 base and J shed 6 bases, with 7 bases lying between them. The CDR3 sequence is 13 residues long. This receptor was identified in a man aged 50 to 59 with acute or convalescent COVID-19. The sequenced sample was peripheral blood. The chain has TRBV7-9 and TRBJ2-4; D is undetermined. CDR3 coding DNA: TGTGCCAGCAGCTTAGGTGACTTAAACATTCAGTACTTC. This sequence encodes CASSLGDLNIQYF.